This T cell receptor (beta chain) originates from a study of a mutant IDH1 vaccine in newly diagnosed glioma. Concerning this clone itself: What it recognizes is unknown.

Sequenced by immunoSEQ multiplex PCR; TCRdb stores in-frame clones only, minus some. The sample consists of tens of thousands of clones, around nine tenths of them appearing once. Time point in this sample: week 35, safety follow-up. All doses held 300 ug of mutant IDH1 20-mer peptide, with topical imiquimod. Each patient was administered eight vaccinations, scheduled in weeks 1, 3, 5, 7, 11, 15, 19 and 23. The CDR3 is made up of 11 amino acids. Germline V CDR1 and CDR2: SQVTM, ANQGSEA. V was clipped by 2 bases and J by 4 bases, with 5 bases between them. The sequencing used PBMCs, collected from a glioma patient whose treatment included an IDH1 peptide vaccine. The receptor was derived from a man aged 30 to 45 with glioma. This sequence joins TRBV29-1 and TRBJ2-5, with D uncertain. The CDR3 sequence: CSVELGETQYF. The CDR3, as DNA: TGCAGCGTTGAACTAGGAGAGACCCAGTACTTC.